This passage covers 17 T cell receptor beta chains from one sample sequenced in a study of somatic mutations in cytotoxic T cells in rheumatoid arthritis. Measured with immunoSEQ multiplex PCR; TCRdb has only the in-frame clones, and not every one. Of fewer than 30,000 clones in the sample, about 81% were seen once. The sample comprised CD8+ T cells sorted from blood. Every receptor here comes from a man aged 50-60 years in good health.

This chain links TRBV29-1 with TRBJ2-3, with 10 bases aligning to TRBD2. Germline CDR1 reads SQVTM; CDR2 reads ANQGSEA. The CDR3 is made up of 18 amino acids. The V segment lost 1 base and the J segment 2 bases; nucleotides outside the gene matches: 12. The CDR3, as DNA: TGCAGCGTTGAAGGTAGTCTAGCGGGAGCGGTTCCCACAGATACGCAGTATTTT. It is translated as CSVEGSLAGAVPTDTQYF.

The rearrangement links TRBV7-9 to TRBJ2-2; D uncertain. The CDR3 has 13 amino acids. V lost 8 bases and J 6 bases, leaving 13 bases between the germline ends. Germline CDR1 is SEHNR and CDR2 is FQNEAQ (reference sequence). The CDR3 sequence: CASQRLGAGELFF. Written as DNA, the CDR3 is TGTGCCAGCCAAAGGTTGGGCGCCGGGGAGCTGTTTTTT.

This rearrangement joins TRBV6-1 to TRBJ2-7; 8 bases agree with TRBD2. Germline CDR1 and CDR2: MNHNS and SASEGT. The V gene end was trimmed by 10 bases and the J gene end by 5 bases; junction bases not matched to a gene: 10. The length of the CDR3 is 13 residues. The DNA for the CDR3 is TGTGCCAATACGAGACTAGCGCCTCACGAGCAGTACTTC. Its translation: CANTRLAPHEQYF.

The chain links TRBV4-2 to TRBJ2-5; a weak D match, TRBD2 (6 bases). The V gene's germline CDR1 is LGHNA and CDR2 YNFKEQ. The CDR3 totals 13 residues. Deletions cut 5 bases from V and 4 bases from J, with 11 bases between. In DNA, the CDR3 is TGTGCCAGCAGCTCCCAGGAGGGAGAGACCCAGTACTTC. Translated, it gives CASSSQEGETQYF.

The chain recombines TRBV30 with TRBJ1-1; D call uncertain. The V gene lost 0 bases and the J gene lost 2 bases, with 4 bases spanning the gap. The CDR3 spans 12 residues. CDR1 and CDR2 from the germline V gene are GTSNPN and SVGIG (reference sequence). CDR3 DNA sequence: TGTGCCTGGAGTGTGGGAAACACTGAAGCTTTCTTT. This translates into CAWSVGNTEAFF.

J is TRBJ2-7 and V is TRBV30; D is ambiguous. Germline loops: CDR1 GTSNPN, CDR2 SVGIG (reference sequence). Trimming pared 4 bases from V and 3 bases from J, leaving 7 bases between. The CDR3 extends over 11 amino acids. The CDR3 loop is CAWIDGYEQYF. The CDR3 coding sequence is TGTGCCTGGATCGACGGCTACGAGCAGTACTTC.

The chain carries TRBV7-9 and TRBJ2-1, with TRBD2 identical over 13 bases. This CDR3 is 18 amino acids long. The V gene's germline CDR1 is SEHNR and CDR2 FQNEAQ (reference sequence). With 5 bases clipped from V and 0 bases from J, the junction kept 7 bases outside the gene matches. The DNA for the CDR3 is TGTGCCAGCAGCACCCAGACTAGCGGGAGGAGCTCCTACAATGAGCAGTTCTTC. Amino acids: CASSTQTSGRSSYNEQFF.

The chain is built from TRBV2 and TRBJ2-1; D gene ambiguous. With 6 bases removed from V and 4 bases from J, the gap between germline ends came to 13 bases. Germline V gives CDR1 SNHLY, CDR2 FYNNEI. CDR3 length: 14 amino acids. CDR3 amino acids: CASSLVGRYNEQFF. Written as DNA, the CDR3 is TGTGCCAGCAGCCTCGTAGGGCGGTACAATGAGCAGTTCTTC.

This clone was picked up a small number of times. The V call is TRBV7-9, the J call TRBJ1-1; possibly TRBD1 for D (5 bases). The CDR3 covers 13 residues. In germline, CDR1 is SEHNR, CDR2 FQNEAQ (reference sequence). With 5 bases removed from V and 7 bases from J, the gap between germline ends came to 14 bases. CDR3 coding DNA: TGTGCCAGCAGCGGTGGTGGGGGGGGTGAAGCTTTCTTT. Protein product: CASSGGGGGEAFF. The whole variable domain, filled in from reference TRBV7-9 and TRBJ1-1, reads DTGVSQNPRHKITKRGQNVTFRCDPISEHNRLYWYRQTLGQGPEFLTYFQNEAQLEKSRLLSDRFSAERPKGSFSTLEIQRTEQGDSAMYLCASSGGGGGEAFFGQGTRLTVV.

J is TRBJ2-7 and V is TRBV27; TRBD1 aligns across 7 bases. The germline V gene has CDR1 MNHEY and CDR2 SMNVEV (reference sequence). V shed 4 bases and J 1 base; nucleotides not matched to a gene: 10. The CDR3 sequence is 16 residues long. The CDR3 loop reads CASSSRGPTLSYEQYF. The CDR3 DNA reads as TGTGCCAGCAGTTCAAGGGGGCCAACCCTTTCCTACGAGCAGTACTTC.

V and J are TRBV10-2 and TRBJ2-1; TRBD2 aligns across 10 bases. The J segment lost 4 bases and the V segment lost 3 bases, leaving 3 bases of the junction unmatched. Germline loops: CDR1 WSHSY, CDR2 SAAADI. This CDR3 is built from 15 residues. The CDR3 here is CASSDWTSGYNEQFF. The CDR3 DNA reads as TGCGCCAGCAGTGACTGGACTAGCGGTTACAATGAGCAGTTCTTC.

This clone was observed a handful of times. The V and J genes are TRBV6-5 and TRBJ2-1; tentative D call: TRBD2 (6 bases). Deletions cut 8 bases from V and 7 bases from J, with 15 bases between. The CDR3 extends over 13 amino acids. Germline V lookup: CDR1 MNHEY, CDR2 SVGAGI. This CDR3 reads CASWEAGDNEQFF. CDR3 nucleotides: TGTGCCAGCTGGGAGGCTGGCGATAATGAGCAGTTCTTC.

The genes are TRBV7-9 and TRBJ1-2, with D uncertain. Trimming cost V 0 bases and J 2 bases, with 7 bases left between them. The CDR3 runs 14 residues. The germline gives CDR1 SEHNR, CDR2 FQNEAQ (reference sequence). CDR3 sequence: CASSLATGNYGYTF. DNA of the CDR3: TGTGCCAGCAGCTTAGCCACCGGGAACTATGGCTACACCTTC.

The J gene is TRBJ2-5, the V gene TRBV5-1, with 8 bases matching TRBD1. The CDR3 extends over 15 amino acids. J was trimmed by 0 bases and V by 4 bases; bases with no gene match: 5. CDR1 is SGHRS and CDR2 is YFSETQ in the germline V gene. The CDR3 here is CASSRDRRYQETQYF. CDR3 DNA sequence: TGCGCCAGCAGCCGGGACAGGAGATACCAAGAGACCCAGTACTTC.

The chain couples TRBV19 to TRBJ2-1, with unresolved D. This CDR3 has 13 residues. Germline V gene sequence: CDR1 LNHDA, CDR2 SQIVND (reference sequence). Trimming stripped 1 base from V and 9 bases from J, with 10 bases between. The CDR3 nucleotides read TGTGCCAGTAGTATAGGGGCCCTCGGTGAGCAGTTCTTC. Its protein product is CASSIGALGEQFF.

The J gene is TRBJ2-5, the V gene TRBV30; D perhaps matches TRBD1 (6 bases). The CDR3 totals 13 residues. Germline V gives CDR1 GTSNPN, CDR2 SVGIG (reference sequence). Between the trimmed V and J ends, which lost 0 bases and 5 bases, there was a span of 10 bases. CDR3 residues: CAWSVQGRETQYF. The CDR3 DNA reads as TGTGCCTGGAGTGTACAGGGAAGGGAGACCCAGTACTTC.

This chain links TRBV27 with TRBJ2-1; D unresolved. The CDR3 is 13 residues long. The germline gives CDR1 MNHEY, CDR2 SMNVEV (reference sequence). V was trimmed by 3 bases and J by 0 bases, leaving 3 bases between them. DNA for the CDR3: TGTGCCAGCAGTTTTAGCTCCTACAATGAGCAGTTCTTC. It yields the protein CASSFSSYNEQFF.